Below, 10 T cell receptor beta chains from the same sample are listed, as sequenced in a study of T-cell memory formation after mild COVID-19 (dated by TCRdb to 2020 to 2022). Library creation used 5' RACE. The data were produced on an Illumina NovaSeq 6000. Starting from the raw public reads, TCRdb applied fastp trimming at Q25, assembled clones with MiXCR and retained in-frame beta chains. A single entry per CDR3 protein holds the most common genes and DNA from its merged rows. Across this sample there are 280,000 or so distinct CDR3 sequences, with less than 9.5% seen only once. Roughly 22% of the sample is in the top ten clones. The sequenced sample consisted of PBMCs or a T cell subset sorted from them (not recorded which). These receptors were taken from a man in his late teens or twenties who had mild COVID-19 (a few samples of this study predate the infection). The sample titles of this study are shuffled in the database, so cell type and time point are left out; the donor was told from shared clones.

This clonotype was counted only a few times. The CDR3 nucleotides read TGTGCCAGCAGCTTATATACAGGGAATCAGCCCCAGCATTTT. Its protein product is CASSLYTGNQPQHF. The V and J genes are TRBV7-2 and TRBJ1-5; D may be TRBD1 (6 bases). The CDR3 contains 14 residues. Trimming took 2 bases from V and 4 from J, leaving 9 bases between them. The germline V gene has CDR1 SGHTA and CDR2 FQGNSA.

The chain uses TRBV6-6 and TRBJ1-3; D not resolved. Looked up from germline, CDR1 is MNHNY and CDR2 is SVGAGI (reference sequence). Trimming left V 2 bases short and J 4 bases short, with 9 bases between. The CDR3 is 14 amino acids. CDR3 DNA sequence: TGTGCCAGCAGTTACGGCGAAGCGGGAAACACCATATATTTT. Translated: CASSYGEAGNTIYF.

This clonotype was seen repeatedly, ten times or more. This chain connects TRBV4-3 to TRBJ2-7, with 10 positions matching TRBD1. The CDR3 sequence is 16 residues long. Trimming at V came to 3 bases and at J to 6 bases, leaving 11 bases not matched to a gene. CDR1 and CDR2 from the germline V gene are LGHNA and YSLEER. The CDR3 sequence: CASSQLAGGQGFEQYF. CDR3 nucleotide sequence: TGCGCCAGCAGCCAGCTAGCCGGGGGACAGGGGTTCGAGCAGTACTTC.

In its sample, this clonotype was seen a few times. This chain uses TRBV4-1 with TRBJ1-4; D remains ambiguous. This CDR3 has 15 amino acids. Germline-derived CDR1 and CDR2 are MGHRA and YSYEKL. Trimming took off 1 base at V and 0 bases at J, with 6 bases between the two ends. CDR3 in amino acids: CASSQAPATNEKLFF. Here the CDR3 DNA reads TGCGCCAGCAGCCAAGCCCCTGCAACTAATGAAAAACTGTTTTTT.

This clonotype was counted only a few times. For the CDR3, the DNA is TGCGCCAGCAGGGGTGCCCAGGACCTGAACACTGAAGCTTTCTTT. It translates to CASRGAQDLNTEAFF. V and J are TRBV5-1 and TRBJ1-1; D is unclear. The CDR3 is made up of 15 amino acids. The V gene lost 5 bases and the J gene lost 0 bases, with 14 bases spanning the gap. Germline loops: CDR1 SGHRS, CDR2 YFSETQ.

This clonotype turned up a few times. This CDR3 is CSAEPPGTSGEEQYF. The CDR3 DNA reads as TGCAGTGCCGAACCTCCAGGGACTAGCGGGGAGGAGCAGTACTTC. This rearrangement joins TRBV20-1 to TRBJ2-7, with 13 nucleotides matching TRBD2. V lost 6 bases to trimming and J lost 7 bases; unmatched junction nucleotides: 12. The germline V gene encodes CDR1 DFQATT and CDR2 SNEGSKA (reference sequence). The CDR3 runs 15 residues.

V usage is TRBV10-3 and J usage is TRBJ2-7; D perhaps matches TRBD1 (8 bases). This CDR3 spans 10 amino acids. Germline-derived CDR1 and CDR2 are ENHRY and SYGVKD. This chain's CDR3 is CANTKQGGSV. The CDR3 DNA reads as TGTGCCAACACCAAACAGGGGGGGAGCGTC.

Concerning this clonotype itself: One junction end disagrees with the germline gene, perhaps due to a read error. The genes are TRBV11-3 and TRBJ2-2; D might be TRBD1 (6 bases). The CDR3 has 15 amino acids. CDR1 is SGHNT, CDR2 YENEEA, per germline. The CDR3: CASSSRDKNTGEMFF. The CDR3 DNA sequence: TGTGCCAGCAGCAGCCGGGACAAGAACACCGGGGAGATGTTTTTT.

The chain recombines TRBV7-6 with TRBJ1-6, with TRBD1 matching 9 bases. V lost 1 base, J lost 8 bases, and 6 bases stayed unmatched. Germline CDR1 SGHVS, CDR2 FNYEAQ. The CDR3 covers 16 residues. This CDR3 is CASSLDLGTGHSPLHF. CDR3 DNA sequence: TGTGCCAGCAGCTTAGACTTGGGGACAGGGCATTCACCCCTCCACTTT. Combining the CDR3 with reference TRBV7-6 and TRBJ1-6 gives the whole variable domain GAGVSQSPRYKVTKRGQDVALRCDPISGHVSLYWYRQALGQGPEFLTYFNYEAQQDKSGLPNDRFSAERPEGSISTLTIQRTEQRDSAMYRCASSLDLGTGHSPLHFGNGTRLTVT.

The chain uses TRBV7-9 and TRBJ2-6, with a weak D call TRBD1 (6 bases). Trimming cost V 3 bases and J 0 bases, with 18 bases left between them. This CDR3 is 19 amino acids long. From germline, CDR1 is SEHNR and CDR2 FQNEAQ (reference sequence). The CDR3 coding sequence is TGTGCCAGCAGCTTGACGAGGACAGCCCGAAGCTCTGGGGCCAACGTCCTGACTTTC. This encodes CASSLTRTARSSGANVLTF.